The 5 T cell receptor beta chains listed next were all sequenced from one sample in a study of PD-L1 blockade in urothelial cancer. Data came from immunoSEQ multiplex PCR; TCRdb stores just in-frame clones and leaves some out. The sample contains about 91,000 clones, roughly 85% of which appear only once. Documented time point: peripheral blood 6 weeks after treatment start. The sequencing here drew on PBMCs, taken around atezolizumab (anti-PD-L1) treatment. All receptors come from a man aged 70 or older with urothelial cancer.

This chain joins TRBV29-1 and TRBJ2-1, with 10 positions matching TRBD1. V shed 6 bases and J 2 bases; nucleotides not matched to a gene: 1. This CDR3 contains 13 residues. Germline V gene data show CDR1 as SQVTM and CDR2 as ANQGSEA. In nucleotides, the CDR3 is TGCAGCGTCGGGACAGGGGCCTACAATGAGCAGTTCTTC. This gives the protein CSVGTGAYNEQFF.

The chain links TRBV7-8 to TRBJ2-3; TRBD2 might be the D (5 bases). Germline V gene lookup returns CDR1 SGHVS and CDR2 FQNEAQ. The CDR3 contains 16 residues. With 4 bases removed from V and 0 bases from J, the gap between germline ends came to 14 bases. The CDR3 here is CASSYGLGSSTDTQYF. DNA of the CDR3: TGTGCCAGCAGCTATGGACTGGGATCTAGCACAGATACGCAGTATTTT.

The rearrangement joins TRBV2 to TRBJ2-2, with 9 bases fitting TRBD1. Losses at the gene ends were 7 bases for V and 5 bases for J; bases not matched to a gene: 14. The CDR3 has 17 residues. Germline CDR1 and CDR2: SNHLY and FYNNEI. CDR3 in DNA: TGTGCCAGCATTGGACCCCCGGGACAGGGCCAAACCGGGGAGCTGTTTTTT. Protein sequence: CASIGPPGQGQTGELFF.

The rearrangement joins TRBV6-5 to TRBJ1-4; D not resolved. This CDR3 comprises 16 residues. Germline V gene sequence: CDR1 MNHEY, CDR2 SVGAGI. V lost 2 bases to trimming and J lost 4 bases, with 14 bases between them. CDR3 sequence: CASSYAFTGINEKLFF. The CDR3 nucleotides are TGTGCCAGCAGTTACGCTTTTACGGGGATTAATGAAAAACTGTTTTTT.

This clone was found once. V and J are TRBV7-9 and TRBJ1-4; 11 nucleotides align to TRBD1. Germline CDR1 SEHNR, CDR2 FQNEAQ (reference sequence). The CDR3 runs to 17 residues. V dropped 5 bases and J dropped 7; count of bases not matched to a gene: 12. The CDR3 is CASSAGQGEGLGEKLFF. As DNA, the CDR3 is TGTGCCAGCAGCGCGGGACAGGGGGAGGGGTTGGGTGAAAAACTGTTTTTT.